The sequence of this TCR beta chain was determined in a study of long-term antiretroviral therapy in people with HIV (dated by TCRdb to 2021 to 2024). Turning to the overall study: The earliest samples were collected roughly a decade before the 2015 WHO recommendation for immediate ART, at a time when ART was usually postponed until CD4 counts fell. A retrospective serial study tested whether ART initiation and durable HIV suppression were associated with changes in peripheral blood TRB repertoire composition and diversity. Test extractions of a monoclonal T-cell line alongside some 36 polyclonal samples showed no cross-contamination during QIAcube processing. Among the 25 to 35 participants with HIV, around 10 were female. A total of about 200 cryopreserved PBMC samples were contributed to the cohort by 30 adults with confirmed HIV infection, with samples collected serially over a mean of around 6 years (range 1-12).

The paper as a whole reports these results and caveats: CDR3 length ranges in HIV repertoires were narrower than in controls, and network structure suggested an antigen-experienced repertoire with only a slight naive shift after ART. Because cell numbers in pre-ART samples were limited, unsorted PBMC were profiled instead of sorted CD4+ and CD8+ T cells. Inferences about post-ART repertoire changes were limited because no data were available on ART adherence, viral resistance or therapy changes. Expanded TRB clones identified before ART initiation dominated the repertoire across all time points, though the dominance fluctuated and decreased in many PLHIV after ART. ART initiation was associated with a significant increase in TRB diversity, but diversity stayed significantly below transplant donor controls even after long-term ART. Samples dated from about 2003 to 2018, and the ART regimens used may be less effective than current ones. Since PBMC availability was limited, sequencing covered only the TCR beta chain, with no alpha chain pairing.

From its cysteine to its phenylalanine, the CDR3 spans 13 amino acids. The retained sequence is limited to the CDR3, 39 bases, with the frame set at the first base. V gives up 4 bases and J gives up 4 bases, and the segment between their germline ends measures 9 bases. CDR1 and CDR2, per the germline V gene (reference sequence), are SGHNT and YYREEE. This clone was detected a few times. Its cognate antigen has yet to be identified. Base quality data are lacking; no much larger clone is found one base away. Participants were included only if at least one PBMC sample before ART initiation and at least two post-ART samples were available. All participants with HIV were treated in the United States of America. Before DNA extraction, cryopreserved samples of roughly 0.9-11 million PBMC were thawed and then washed. At the time of the earliest PBMC sample, participants with HIV were aged between roughly 23 and 60 years. Each participant contributed PBMC samples from 1-4 timepoints before ART initiation and 2-8 timepoints after ART initiation, with a median of 7 samples. Serial HIV viral load, CD4+ T-cell count, ART history and demographic data were obtained for every participant. A Qiagen kit on a QIAcube was used to extract genomic DNA from unsorted PBMC, with samples processed in batches of 12.

The immunoSEQ hsTCRB v3.0 assay was used at survey level resolution to sequence the TRB variable region. TRB sequencing targeted a depth of roughly 40,000-55,000 T-cell genomes per sample. Pooled TRB libraries were sequenced on an Illumina MiSeq with a v3 150-cycle kit. For the original study's pipeline: Repertoire analysis ran in R within a reproducible Nextflow workflow covering QC, data transformation and analysis. LymphoSeq2, an R package for AIRR-Seq data exploration, was used to implement custom analyses. A few samples yielding fewer than 5000 total TRB sequences were excluded, leaving around 190 analyzed HIV repertoires. Among the approximately 180 retained HIV repertoires, some 59 were collected before ART initiation and 129 after ART initiation. Repertoires were downsampled to 5000 TRB nucleotide sequences, with summary statistics averaged over 100 downsampling iterations. The analysis kept only TRB sequences whose CDR3 regions were at least seven amino acids long. Two measures captured diversity: a Shannon entropy-derived clonality score and the Gini coefficient. In repertoire networks, the top 5000 CDR3 amino acid sequences were linked whenever an edit distance of one separated two sequences. GLIPH2 predicted antigen specificity groups and MHC restriction for TRB CDR3 amino acid sequences. To flag known associations with CMV, EBV, HIV or tissue antigens, CDR3 amino acid sequences were compared against VDJdb and McPAS-TCR. Pre-ART, post-ART and control groups were compared with Wilcoxon signed-rank tests and Holm-Bonferroni correction. This immuneACCESS table, as held by TCRdb, lists in-frame sequences with V and J called but not all clones. Of the missing ones, under half trace to an unresolved V gene in checked studies; the others have no known cause. V and J calls and clone size follow that table, whereas D and trimming were derived from the DNA. The sample yields about 39,000 clones; more than 70% were counted once. Together, the top ten hold roughly 5.7% of the sample.

The receptor was isolated from a woman aged 45-59 years with HIV. The sequencing used unsorted PBMCs, collected 3.1 years after starting antiretroviral therapy. The chain was built from TRBV5-4 and TRBJ1-5; a tentative D call is TRBD1 (6 bases match). The CDR3 amino acid sequence is: CASSRDINQPQHF. The bases read TGTGCCAGCAGCCGGGACATTAATCAGCCCCAGCATTTT.